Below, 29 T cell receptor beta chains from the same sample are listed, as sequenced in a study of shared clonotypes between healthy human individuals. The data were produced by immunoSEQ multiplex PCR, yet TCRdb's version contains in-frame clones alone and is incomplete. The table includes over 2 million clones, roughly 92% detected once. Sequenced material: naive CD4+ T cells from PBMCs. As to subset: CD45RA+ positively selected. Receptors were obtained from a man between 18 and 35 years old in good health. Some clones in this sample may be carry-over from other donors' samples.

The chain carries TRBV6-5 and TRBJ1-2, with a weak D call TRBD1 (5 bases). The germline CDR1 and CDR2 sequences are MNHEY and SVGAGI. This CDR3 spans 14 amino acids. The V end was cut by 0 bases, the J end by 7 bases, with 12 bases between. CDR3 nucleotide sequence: TGTGCCAGCAGTTACTCGGCAGGGATCGGTGGCTACACCTTC. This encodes CASSYSAGIGGYTF.

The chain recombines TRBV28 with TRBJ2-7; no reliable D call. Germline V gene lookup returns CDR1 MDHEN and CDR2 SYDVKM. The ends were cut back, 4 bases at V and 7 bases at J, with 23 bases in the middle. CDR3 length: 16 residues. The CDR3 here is CASSSPSPSAVGEQYF. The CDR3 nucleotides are TGTGCCAGCAGTTCCCCCAGTCCTTCCGCTGTAGGGGAGCAGTACTTC.

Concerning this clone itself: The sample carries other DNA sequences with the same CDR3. This CDR3 reads CASSPLQGYTEAFF. The CDR3 DNA reads TGTGCCAGCTCACCACTACAGGGGTACACTGAAGCTTTCTTT. The chain links TRBV18 to TRBJ1-1; 7 bases align to TRBD1. Unmatched junction bases numbered 2, after V lost 1 base and J lost 3 bases. CDR3 length: 14 residues. CDR1 and CDR2 (germline): KGHSH, LQKENI.

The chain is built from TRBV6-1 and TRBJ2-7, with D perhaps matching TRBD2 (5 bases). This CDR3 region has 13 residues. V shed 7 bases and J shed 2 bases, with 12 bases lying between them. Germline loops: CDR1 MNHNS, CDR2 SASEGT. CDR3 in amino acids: CASTPGVAYEQYF. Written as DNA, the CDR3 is TGTGCCAGCACTCCCGGGGTCGCCTACGAGCAGTACTTC.

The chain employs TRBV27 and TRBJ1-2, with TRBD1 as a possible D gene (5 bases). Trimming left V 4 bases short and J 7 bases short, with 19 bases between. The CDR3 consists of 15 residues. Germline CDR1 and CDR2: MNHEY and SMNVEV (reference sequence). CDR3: CASSSRTMGGTGYTF. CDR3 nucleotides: TGTGCCAGCAGTTCACGGACGATGGGGGGGACTGGCTACACCTTC.

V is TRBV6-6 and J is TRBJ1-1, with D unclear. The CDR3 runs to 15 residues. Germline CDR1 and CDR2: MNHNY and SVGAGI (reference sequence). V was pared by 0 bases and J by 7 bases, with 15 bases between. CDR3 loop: CASSYSPPTGFEAFF. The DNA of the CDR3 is TGTGCCAGCAGTTACTCACCTCCGACCGGGTTTGAAGCTTTCTTT.

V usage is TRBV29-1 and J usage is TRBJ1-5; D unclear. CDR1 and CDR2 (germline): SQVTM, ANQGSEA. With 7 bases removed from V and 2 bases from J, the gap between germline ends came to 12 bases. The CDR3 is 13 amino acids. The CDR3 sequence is CSARGSGNQPQHF. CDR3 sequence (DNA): TGCAGCGCCCGCGGCAGCGGCAATCAGCCCCAGCATTTT.

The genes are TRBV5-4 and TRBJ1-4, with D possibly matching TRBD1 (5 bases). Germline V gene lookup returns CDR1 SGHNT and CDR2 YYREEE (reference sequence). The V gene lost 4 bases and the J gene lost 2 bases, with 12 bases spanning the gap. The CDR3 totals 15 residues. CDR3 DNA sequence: TGTGCCAGCAGCCTGATGGGGCGGACTAATGAAAAACTGTTTTTT. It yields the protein CASSLMGRTNEKLFF. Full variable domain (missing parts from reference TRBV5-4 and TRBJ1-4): ETGVTQSPTHLIKTRGQQVTLRCSSQSGHNTVSWYQQALGQGPQFIFQYYREEENGRGNFPPRFSGLQFPNYSSELNVNALELDDSALYLCASSLMGRTNEKLFFGSGTQLSVL.

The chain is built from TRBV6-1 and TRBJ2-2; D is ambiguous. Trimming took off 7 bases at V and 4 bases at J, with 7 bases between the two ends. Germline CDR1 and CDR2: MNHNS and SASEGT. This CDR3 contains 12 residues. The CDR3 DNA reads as TGTGCCAGCATGAGAACCACCGGGGAGCTGTTTTTT. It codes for CASMRTTGELFF.

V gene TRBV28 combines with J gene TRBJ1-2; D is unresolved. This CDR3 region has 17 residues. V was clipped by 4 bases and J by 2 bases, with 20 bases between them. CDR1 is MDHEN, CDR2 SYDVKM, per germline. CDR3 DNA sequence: TGTGCCAGCAGTTACCGCATATACAGATCGAAAAACTATGGCTACACCTTC. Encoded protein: CASSYRIYRSKNYGYTF.

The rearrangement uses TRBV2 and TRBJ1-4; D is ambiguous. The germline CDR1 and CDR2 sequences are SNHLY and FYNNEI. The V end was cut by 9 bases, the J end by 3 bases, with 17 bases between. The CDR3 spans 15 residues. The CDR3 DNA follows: TGTGCCAGTGGAACCCGACTAGCAGCTAATGAAAAACTGTTTTTT. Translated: CASGTRLAANEKLFF.

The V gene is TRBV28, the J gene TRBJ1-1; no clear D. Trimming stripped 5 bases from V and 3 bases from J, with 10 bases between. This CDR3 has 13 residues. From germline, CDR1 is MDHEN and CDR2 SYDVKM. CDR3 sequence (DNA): TGTGCCAGCAGTGAACCCCCCTACACTGAAGCTTTCTTT. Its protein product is CASSEPPYTEAFF.

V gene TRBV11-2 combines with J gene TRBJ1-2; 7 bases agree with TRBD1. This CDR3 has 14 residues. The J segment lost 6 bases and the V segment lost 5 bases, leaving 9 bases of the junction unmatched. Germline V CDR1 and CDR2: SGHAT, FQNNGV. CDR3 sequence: CASSRTGVRDGYTF. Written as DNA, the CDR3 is TGTGCCAGCAGCCGCACAGGGGTTCGAGATGGCTACACCTTC.

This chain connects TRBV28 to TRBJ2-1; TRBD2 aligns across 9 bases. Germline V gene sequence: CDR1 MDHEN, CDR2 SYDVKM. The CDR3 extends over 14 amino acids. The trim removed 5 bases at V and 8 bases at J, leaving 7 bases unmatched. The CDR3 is CASSIAGAFHEQFF. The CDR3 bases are TGTGCCAGCAGTATAGCGGGAGCTTTCCATGAGCAGTTCTTC.

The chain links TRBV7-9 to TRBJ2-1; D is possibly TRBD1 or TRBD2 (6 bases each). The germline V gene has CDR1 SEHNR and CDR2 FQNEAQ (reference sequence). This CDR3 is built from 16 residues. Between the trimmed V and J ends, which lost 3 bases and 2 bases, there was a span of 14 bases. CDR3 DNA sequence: TGTGCCAGCAGCTTGAGAGGGGGGACCCCCTACAATGAGCAGTTCTTC. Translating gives CASSLRGGTPYNEQFF.

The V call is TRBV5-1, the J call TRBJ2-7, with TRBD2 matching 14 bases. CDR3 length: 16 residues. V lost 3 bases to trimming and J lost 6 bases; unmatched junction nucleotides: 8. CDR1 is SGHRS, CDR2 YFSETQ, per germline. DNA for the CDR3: TGCGCCAGCAGCTCCGGACTAGCGGGAGGTCAAGGCGAGCAGTACTTC. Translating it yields CASSSGLAGGQGEQYF. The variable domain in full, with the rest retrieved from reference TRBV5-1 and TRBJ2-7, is KAGVTQTPRYLIKTRGQQVTLSCSPISGHRSVSWYQQTPGQGLQFLFEYFSETQRNKGNFPGRFSGRQFSNSRSEMNVSTLELGDSALYLCASSSGLAGGQGEQYFGPGTRLTVT.

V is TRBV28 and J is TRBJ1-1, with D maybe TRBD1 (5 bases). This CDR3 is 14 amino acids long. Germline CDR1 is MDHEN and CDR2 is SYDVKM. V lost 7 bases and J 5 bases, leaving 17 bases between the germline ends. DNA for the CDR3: TGTGCCAGCACAAAAGGTGGGGCAAGTACTGAAGCTTTCTTT. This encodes CASTKGGASTEAFF.

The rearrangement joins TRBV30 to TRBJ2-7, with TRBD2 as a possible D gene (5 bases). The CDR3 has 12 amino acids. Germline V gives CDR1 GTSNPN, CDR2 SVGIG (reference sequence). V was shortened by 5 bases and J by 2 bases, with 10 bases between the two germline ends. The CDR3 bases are TGTGCCTGGGAAACCGGGGCCTACGAGCAGTACTTC. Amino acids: CAWETGAYEQYF.

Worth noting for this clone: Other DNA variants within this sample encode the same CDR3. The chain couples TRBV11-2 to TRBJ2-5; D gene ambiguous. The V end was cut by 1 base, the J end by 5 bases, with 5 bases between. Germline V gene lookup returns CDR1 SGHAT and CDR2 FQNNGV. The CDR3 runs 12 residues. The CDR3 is CASSLVGETQYF. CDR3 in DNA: TGTGCCAGCAGCTTAGTTGGTGAGACCCAGTACTTC.

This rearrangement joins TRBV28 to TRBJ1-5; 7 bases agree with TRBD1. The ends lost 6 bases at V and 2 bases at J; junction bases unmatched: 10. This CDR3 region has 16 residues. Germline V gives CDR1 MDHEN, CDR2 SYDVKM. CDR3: CASSRSPGQRNQPQHF. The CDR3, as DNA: TGTGCCAGCAGCCGTTCACCGGGACAGCGCAATCAGCCCCAGCATTTT.

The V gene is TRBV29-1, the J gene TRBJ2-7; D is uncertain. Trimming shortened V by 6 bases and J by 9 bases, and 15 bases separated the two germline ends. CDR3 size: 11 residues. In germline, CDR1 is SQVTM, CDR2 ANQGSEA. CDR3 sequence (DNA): TGCAGCGTCGATTCGATTGGGCGGCAGTACTTC. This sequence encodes CSVDSIGRQYF.

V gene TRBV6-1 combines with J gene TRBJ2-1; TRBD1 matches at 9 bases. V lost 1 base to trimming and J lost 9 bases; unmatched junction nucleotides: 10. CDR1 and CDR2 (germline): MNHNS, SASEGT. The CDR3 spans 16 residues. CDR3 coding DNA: TGTGCCAGCAGTGAAGGTAACAGGGGGCTTCTTGGTGAGCAGTTCTTC. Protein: CASSEGNRGLLGEQFF.

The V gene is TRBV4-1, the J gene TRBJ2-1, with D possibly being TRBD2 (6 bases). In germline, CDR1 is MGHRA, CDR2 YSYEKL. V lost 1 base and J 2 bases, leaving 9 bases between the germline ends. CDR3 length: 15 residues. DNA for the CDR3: TGCGCCAGCAGCCAAGGTGGGAGGCCCTACAATGAGCAGTTCTTC. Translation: CASSQGGRPYNEQFF.

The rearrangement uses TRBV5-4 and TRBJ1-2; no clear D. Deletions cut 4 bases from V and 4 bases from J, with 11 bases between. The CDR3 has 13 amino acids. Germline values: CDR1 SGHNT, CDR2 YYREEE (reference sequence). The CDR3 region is CASSPTQTYGYTF. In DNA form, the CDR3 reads TGTGCCAGCAGCCCGACCCAGACCTATGGCTACACCTTC.

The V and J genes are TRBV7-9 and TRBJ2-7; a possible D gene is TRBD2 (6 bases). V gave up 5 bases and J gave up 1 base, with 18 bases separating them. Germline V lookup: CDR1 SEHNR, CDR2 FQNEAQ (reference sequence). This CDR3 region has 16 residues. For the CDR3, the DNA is TGTGCCAGCAGCAGAGCCCTGACTAGTGGATCCTACGAGCAGTACTTC. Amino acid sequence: CASSRALTSGSYEQYF.

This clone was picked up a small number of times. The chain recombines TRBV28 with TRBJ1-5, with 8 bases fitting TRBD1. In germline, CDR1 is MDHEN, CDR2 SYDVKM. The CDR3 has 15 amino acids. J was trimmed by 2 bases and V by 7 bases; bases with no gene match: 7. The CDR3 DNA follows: TGTGCCAGCACCTTCGACAGGGGTGGCAATCAGCCCCAGCATTTT. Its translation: CASTFDRGGNQPQHF.

CDR3 region: CASSCGTGTGDGYTF. For the CDR3, the DNA is TGTGCCAGCAGCTGCGGAACCGGGACAGGGGATGGCTACACCTTC. The chain has TRBV7-7 and TRBJ1-2, with 10 bases that match TRBD1. V trimming: 4 bases; J trimming: 6 bases; junction bases outside the gene matches: 8. The CDR3 has 15 residues. CDR1 SSHAT and CDR2 FNYEAQ come from the germline V gene (reference sequence).

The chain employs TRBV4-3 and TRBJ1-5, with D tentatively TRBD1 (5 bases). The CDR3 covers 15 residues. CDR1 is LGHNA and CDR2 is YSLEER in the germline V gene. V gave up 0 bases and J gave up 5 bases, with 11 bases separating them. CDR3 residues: CASSQDTRADQPQHF. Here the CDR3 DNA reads TGCGCCAGCAGCCAAGATACCAGGGCGGATCAGCCCCAGCATTTT.

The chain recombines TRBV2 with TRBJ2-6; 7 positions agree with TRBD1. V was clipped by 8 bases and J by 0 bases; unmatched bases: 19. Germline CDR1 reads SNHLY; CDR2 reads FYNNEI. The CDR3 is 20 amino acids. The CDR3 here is CASFRITWDSEFSGANVLTF. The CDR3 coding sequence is TGTGCCAGCTTCAGGATAACTTGGGACAGTGAATTCTCTGGGGCCAACGTCCTGACTTTC.